This T cell receptor (beta chain) comes out of a study of T cells in Graves' hyperthyroidism and ophthalmopathy. The CDR3 regions of TCR beta were amplified from RNA transcripts. Primed by the HTBI set, a first-round RT-PCR was run on the TCR CDR3. One entry per CDR3 protein, called by TCRdb with MiXCR from the multiplex PCR reads. Among some 530,000 distinct CDR3 sequences listed, about 22% were seen once. At least ten counts were recorded for this clonotype. The ends were cut back, 7 bases at V and 1 base at J, with 10 bases in the middle. The V gene's germline CDR1 is ENHRY and CDR2 SYGVKD. The CDR3 consists of 13 residues.

This sequence originates from a woman aged 70-85 years with Graves' ophthalmopathy. This chain connects TRBV10-3 to TRBJ2-5; the D gene is possibly TRBD2 (5 bases). Sequencing used blood. The CDR3 DNA reads TGTGCCATCACGAGGGATATCCAAGAGACCCAGTACTTC. It translates to CAITRDIQETQYF.